A selection of T cell receptor beta chains follows, all from one sample in a study of blood T cell repertoires in COVID-19. The protocol was immunoSEQ multiplex PCR, while the TCRdb copy is restricted to in-frame clones and leaves out a portion. This sample has some 310,000 clones, with around 92% found just once. Sequenced: PBMCs or T cells enriched from blood (not recorded which). Source of these receptors: a woman in her 30s who had recovered from COVID-19. Both conserved end residues are part of each CDR3. Fields, in order: clone size, D gene, V gene, J gene, CDR3 protein, CDR3 DNA. The D gene is left open where the match is weak. Clone size appears in some rows only: once, few, many, or a class for an expanded clone.

NA	NA	TRBV4-1	TRBJ2-1	CASSQERVYNEQFF	TGCGCCAGCAGCCAAGAGCGAGTCTACAATGAGCAGTTCTTC
NA	NA	TRBV18	TRBJ2-1	CASSPPFGGRGYNEQFF	TGTGCCAGCTCACCACCGTTCGGGGGAAGGGGCTACAATGAGCAGTTCTTC
once	TRBD1	TRBV28	TRBJ1-2	CASSLSAGLTGVYGYTF	TGTGCCAGCAGTTTATCGGCGGGCCTGACAGGGGTCTATGGCTACACCTTC
NA	NA	TRBV5-6	TRBJ1-1	CASSPFRGSTEAFF	TGTGCCAGCAGCCCTTTCAGGGGAAGCACTGAAGCTTTCTTT
NA	TRBD2	TRBV19	TRBJ2-1	CATSSGTRVDNEQFF	TGTGCCACCTCTTCCGGGACTAGGGTGGACAATGAGCAGTTCTTC
NA	TRBD1	TRBV10-3	TRBJ1-1	CAISETGRRQGSTEAFF	TGTGCCATCAGTGAAACGGGAAGGAGACAGGGGAGCACTGAAGCTTTCTTT
NA	TRBD1	TRBV7-2	TRBJ1-1	CASSLDRGNTEAFF	TGTGCCAGCAGCTTGGACAGGGGAAACACTGAAGCTTTCTTT
NA	TRBD2	TRBV19	TRBJ2-3	CASSMSGSTADTQYF	TGTGCCAGTAGTATGAGCGGGAGTACCGCAGATACGCAGTATTTT
NA	NA	TRBV6-6	TRBJ1-6	CASSYVQRGGSPLHF	TGTGCCAGCAGTTACGTCCAGCGCGGGGGTTCACCCCTCCACTTT
NA	NA	TRBV29-1	TRBJ2-1	CSVGHSYNEQFF	TGCAGCGTTGGTCACAGTTACAATGAGCAGTTCTTC
NA	NA	TRBV6-5	TRBJ2-7	CASSSQEGERAYEQYF	TGTGCCAGCAGTTCCCAAGAGGGGGAAAGAGCCTACGAGCAGTACTTC
NA	NA	TRBV28	TRBJ2-2	CASSFFPANTGELFF	TGTGCCAGCAGTTTCTTTCCAGCGAACACCGGGGAGCTGTTTTTT
NA	TRBD1	TRBV10-3	TRBJ1-1	CAISSPGQKNRTEAFF	TGTGCCATCAGCAGCCCGGGACAGAAGAATCGCACTGAAGCTTTCTTT
NA	TRBD1	TRBV19	TRBJ2-7	CASSIVGQGHEQYF	TGTGCCAGTAGTATTGTTGGACAGGGCCACGAGCAGTACTTC
NA	TRBD2	TRBV9	TRBJ2-3	CASSQGLAGGGGDTQYF	TGTGCCAGCAGCCAGGGACTAGCGGGAGGAGGAGGAGATACGCAGTATTTT
NA	NA	TRBV15	TRBJ2-7	CATSRARDNSYEQYF	TGTGCCACCAGCAGAGCCCGGGACAACTCCTACGAGCAGTACTTC
NA	NA	TRBV12-3/TRBV12-4	TRBJ2-5	CASSLWTIETQYF	TGTGCCAGCAGTTTATGGACTATAGAGACCCAGTACTTC
NA	NA	TRBV21-1	TRBJ2-5	CASSLIYRNRDTYQETQYF	TGTGCCAGCAGCCTTATTTATCGAAACCGGGACACTTACCAAGAGACCCAGTACTTC
NA	NA	TRBV28	TRBJ2-2	CASKRQDEILTGELFF	TGTGCCAGCAAAAGGCAGGATGAAATTCTTACCGGGGAGCTGTTTTTT
NA	NA	TRBV4-1	TRBJ1-1	CASSQEGAANTEAFF	TGCGCCAGCAGCCAAGAAGGAGCCGCGAACACTGAAGCTTTCTTT
NA	TRBD1	TRBV5-6	TRBJ2-5	CASSLATGDSQETQYF	TGTGCCAGCAGCTTGGCTACAGGGGATTCGCAAGAGACCCAGTACTTC
once	NA	TRBV12-3/TRBV12-4	TRBJ1-4	CASRQTGVLFF	TGTGCCAGCAGGCAAACAGGTGTACTGTTTTTT
once	NA	TRBV25-1	TRBJ2-1	CASKKPQGTQFF	TGTGCCAGCAAGAAACCTCAGGGTACGCAGTTCTTC
few	NA	TRBV14	TRBJ2-3	CASSRRYSGVTDTQYF	TGTGCCAGCAGCCGCCGTTATTCGGGGGTGACAGATACGCAGTATTTT
NA	NA	TRBV29-1	TRBJ2-4	CSVEGQGGSIQYF	TGCAGCGTTGAAGGCCAGGGCGGCAGCATTCAGTACTTC
NA	NA	TRBV5-4	TRBJ1-2	CASSLVGAGGYTF	TGTGCCAGCAGCTTGGTTGGGGCGGGAGGCTACACCTTC
NA	NA	TRBV7-2	TRBJ2-7	CASSLAGNQGLRQYF	TGTGCCAGCAGCTTAGCGGGGAACCAGGGCCTACGGCAGTACTTC
NA	NA	TRBV19	TRBJ1-1	CASTGDGGGWNTEAFF	TGTGCCAGTACTGGGGACGGGGGGGGTTGGAACACTGAAGCTTTCTTT
NA	NA	TRBV24-1	TRBJ2-5	CATSASGTKQETQYF	TGTGCCACCAGTGCGAGCGGGACAAAGCAAGAGACCCAGTACTTC
NA	NA	TRBV29-1	TRBJ2-2	CSVGQNTGELFF	TGCAGCGTTGGACAGAACACCGGGGAGCTGTTTTTT
NA	NA	TRBV24-1	TRBJ1-2	CATSGLIYGYTF	TGTGCCACCAGTGGACTTATCTATGGCTACACCTTC
few	NA	TRBV6-5	TRBJ2-1	CASSLVSDEQFF	TGTGCCAGCAGCCTAGTATCGGATGAGCAGTTCTTC
NA	TRBD1	TRBV27	TRBJ1-5	CASSPSRTGEYSNQPQHF	TGTGCCAGCAGTCCGAGCCGAACAGGGGAATATAGCAATCAGCCCCAGCATTTT
NA	TRBD1	TRBV7-2	TRBJ1-1	CASSPGQAPNTEAFF	TGTGCCAGCAGCCCGGGACAGGCCCCGAACACTGAAGCTTTCTTT
few	NA	TRBV19	TRBJ1-1	CASLRGQSTEAFF	TGTGCCAGCCTCAGGGGCCAGTCCACTGAAGCTTTCTTT
NA	NA	TRBV10-3	TRBJ1-6	CAISEGGALGSPLHF	TGTGCCATCAGTGAGGGAGGGGCGCTAGGTTCACCCCTCCACTTT
once	NA	TRBV18	TRBJ2-7	CASSTTGTVSNEQYF	TGTGCCAGCTCAACGACCGGGACTGTATCGAATGAGCAGTACTTC
NA	TRBD2	TRBV14	TRBJ2-7	CALTSGTSGTRSSF	TGTGCCCTCACATCCGGGACTAGCGGGACTCGGTCGAGCTTC
NA	TRBD1	TRBV7-3	TRBJ2-7	CASSLGRTGRQYF	TGTGCCAGCAGCTTAGGCCGGACAGGGAGGCAGTACTTC
NA	TRBD2	TRBV7-3	TRBJ2-1	CASSSRLAGGLRNEQFF	TGTGCCAGCAGCTCCAGGCTAGCGGGAGGGCTCCGCAATGAGCAGTTCTTC
NA	NA	TRBV12-3/TRBV12-4	TRBJ1-6	CASSPGQNSPLHF	TGTGCCAGCAGCCCCGGACAGAATTCACCCCTCCACTTT
NA	NA	TRBV28	TRBJ2-7	CASSLGRGESYEQYF	TGTGCCAGCAGCCTGGGACGCGGGGAGTCCTACGAGCAGTACTTC
NA	NA	TRBV6-5	TRBJ2-1	CASSYSVGDPSNEQFF	TGTGCCAGCAGTTACTCAGTGGGAGATCCGTCCAATGAGCAGTTCTTC
NA	NA	TRBV9	TRBJ2-1	CASSVGRSSYNEQFF	TGTGCCAGCAGCGTAGGGCGGAGCTCCTACAATGAGCAGTTCTTC
NA	NA	TRBV7-3	TRBJ1-2	CASSSRSRVRNGYTF	TGTGCCAGCAGCTCACGGAGCAGGGTTCGAAATGGCTACACCTTC
NA	TRBD1	TRBV5-1	TRBJ2-2	CASSPDRAAGELFF	TGCGCCAGCAGCCCAGACAGGGCGGCCGGGGAGCTGTTTTTT
NA	NA	TRBV19	TRBJ2-7	CASSPADSGLYEQYF	TGTGCCAGTAGTCCGGCGGATAGCGGACTATACGAGCAGTACTTC